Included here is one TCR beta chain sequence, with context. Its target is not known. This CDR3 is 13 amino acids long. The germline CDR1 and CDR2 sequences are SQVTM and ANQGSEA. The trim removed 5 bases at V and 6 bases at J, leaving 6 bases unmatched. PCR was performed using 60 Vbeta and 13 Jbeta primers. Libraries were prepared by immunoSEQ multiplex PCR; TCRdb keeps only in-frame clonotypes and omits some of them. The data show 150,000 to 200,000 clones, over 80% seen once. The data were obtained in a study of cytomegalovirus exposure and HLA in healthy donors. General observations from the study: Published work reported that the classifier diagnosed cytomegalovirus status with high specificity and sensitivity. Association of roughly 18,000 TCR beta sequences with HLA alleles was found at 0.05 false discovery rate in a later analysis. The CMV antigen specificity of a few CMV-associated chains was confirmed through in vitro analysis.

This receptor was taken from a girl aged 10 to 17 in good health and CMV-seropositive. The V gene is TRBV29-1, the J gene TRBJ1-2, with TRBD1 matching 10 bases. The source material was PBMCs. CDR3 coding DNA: TGCAGCGTTCTCGACAGGGGGCTCGATGGCTACACCTTC. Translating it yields CSVLDRGLDGYTF.